One sample yielded the 27 T cell receptor beta chains listed below, sequenced in a study of blood T cell repertoires in COVID-19. Profiling relied on immunoSEQ multiplex PCR, and the TCRdb table lists in-frame clones only, not all of them. The sample includes under 250,000 clones, 89% of them seen just once. Input material: peripheral blood. These receptors were obtained from a man between 60 and 75 years old who had recovered from COVID-19.

V gene TRBV14 combines with J gene TRBJ2-3; 11 bases agree with TRBD2. The CDR3 has 18 amino acids. Germline CDR1 reads SGHDN; CDR2 reads FVKESK. Trimming took 1 base from V and 0 from J; bases not matched to a gene: 6. The CDR3 reads CASSQGRIAGGSTDTQYF. CDR3 coding DNA: TGTGCCAGCAGCCAAGGCCGAATAGCGGGGGGGAGCACAGATACGCAGTATTTT.

The CDR3 region is CASSLGTGEQYF. DNA of the CDR3: TGTGCCAGCAGTTTGGGGACAGGGGAGCAGTACTTC. The chain carries TRBV27 and TRBJ2-7, with 9 bases lining up with TRBD1. The V and J ends lost 3 bases and 7 bases, in that order; junction bases with no gene match: 1. CDR1 is MNHEY, CDR2 SMNVEV, per germline (reference sequence). The length of the CDR3 is 12 residues.

This chain connects TRBV7-9 to TRBJ2-1; 9 bases are a match to TRBD1. The germline CDR1 and CDR2 sequences are SEHNR and FQNEAQ (reference sequence). V lost 5 bases and J lost 8; bases outside the gene matches: 7. The CDR3 has 14 residues. The CDR3 loop is CASSPGTGRDEQFF. For the CDR3, the DNA is TGTGCCAGCAGCCCTGGGACAGGGAGGGATGAGCAGTTCTTC.

A word on this clone: An end of the junction does not agree with germline; a read error may underlie this. The V and J genes are TRBV7-3 and TRBJ2-3, with TRBD2 matching 9 bases. The CDR3 is 14 amino acids. CDR1 is SGHTA, CDR2 FQGTGA, per germline. CDR3 nucleotide sequence: TGTGCCAGCAGCTCCGGGACTAGCATAGATACGCAGTATTTT. Translated: CASSSGTSIDTQYF.

The chain combines TRBV24-1 with TRBJ2-5; maybe TRBD2 (6 bases). Germline V gene data show CDR1 as KGHDR and CDR2 as SFDVKD. The CDR3 has 13 amino acids. Deletions cut 1 base from V and 5 bases from J, with 7 bases between. CDR3 residues: CATSDFGGETQYF. As DNA, the CDR3 is TGTGCCACCAGTGATTTTGGGGGGGAGACCCAGTACTTC.

This chain connects TRBV30 to TRBJ2-7; 8 nucleotides line up with TRBD2. Trimming at V came to 4 bases and at J to 8 bases, leaving 13 bases not matched to a gene. This CDR3 is 14 amino acids long. Germline CDR1 GTSNPN, CDR2 SVGIG (reference sequence). The CDR3 loop is CAWISLSGRVQQYF. Here the CDR3 DNA reads TGTGCCTGGATCTCCCTCAGCGGGAGAGTACAGCAGTACTTC.

The chain joins TRBV7-2 to TRBJ1-1, with unresolved D. Germline lookup yields CDR1 SGHTA and CDR2 FQGNSA. The CDR3 is made up of 14 amino acids. V lost 1 base and J lost 2, with 8 bases in between. CDR3 amino acids: CASSLVGANTEAFF. The CDR3 nucleotides read TGTGCCAGCAGCTTAGTTGGAGCCAACACTGAAGCTTTCTTT.

This clone was seen a single time. CDR3 amino acids: CASSIPTGQSYGYTF. DNA for the CDR3: TGTGCCAGTAGCATACCTACGGGACAAAGCTATGGCTACACCTTC. The chain couples TRBV19 to TRBJ1-2, with a weak D call TRBD1 (6 bases). The CDR3 is made up of 15 amino acids. Trimming shortened V by 6 bases and J by 4 bases, and 18 bases separated the two germline ends. Germline lookup yields CDR1 LNHDA and CDR2 SQIVND (reference sequence).

The chain couples TRBV27 to TRBJ1-5; 8 bases align to TRBD1. The V and J ends lost 10 bases and 0 bases, in that order; junction bases with no gene match: 14. Looked up from germline, CDR1 is MNHEY and CDR2 is SMNVEV (reference sequence). The CDR3 has 17 amino acids. The CDR3 here is CATQKQTGDNSNQPQHF. For the CDR3, the DNA is TGTGCCACTCAGAAACAGACAGGGGATAATAGCAATCAGCCCCAGCATTTT.

The gene calls are TRBV24-1 and TRBJ1-5; tentatively, D is TRBD1 (5 bases). CDR1 is KGHDR, CDR2 SFDVKD, per germline. The CDR3 is made up of 13 amino acids. V was cut by 5 bases and J by 5 bases, with 9 bases left in between. DNA for the CDR3: TGTGCCACCAGTGGGAAGGGGTATCAGCCCCAGCATTTT. Residues: CATSGKGYQPQHF.

DNA for the CDR3: TGTGCCAGCAGTCAGGGGCAAGAATCACCCCTCCACTTT. Translated, it gives CASSQGQESPLHF. This chain links TRBV6-4 with TRBJ1-6; D perhaps matches TRBD1 (6 bases). V shed 5 bases and J shed 10 bases, with 12 bases lying between them. There are 13 residues in the CDR3. Germline assignment: CDR1 MRHNA and CDR2 SNTAGT.

V is TRBV12-5 and J is TRBJ2-1, with D perhaps TRBD1 (6 bases). Trimming stripped 2 bases from V and 5 bases from J, with 16 bases between. The CDR3 is 16 residues long. The germline V gene encodes CDR1 LGHNT and CDR2 FRNRAP. Here the CDR3 DNA reads TGTGCTAGTGGTTTGAACGCCCAGGGGTGGAACAATGAGCAGTTCTTC. This gives the protein CASGLNAQGWNNEQFF.

The chain combines TRBV14 with TRBJ2-2; D gene ambiguous. Germline V gene sequence: CDR1 SGHDN, CDR2 FVKESK. Trimming left V 1 base short and J 5 bases short, with 8 bases between. The CDR3 length is 14 residues. The CDR3 here is CASSQVEWTGELFF. The CDR3 DNA reads TGTGCCAGCAGCCAAGTAGAGTGGACCGGGGAGCTGTTTTTT.

The chain uses TRBV19 and TRBJ1-2; 7 bases map to TRBD1. Germline CDR1 is LNHDA and CDR2 is SQIVND (reference sequence). CDR3 length: 15 residues. V lost 2 bases to trimming and J lost 4 bases; unmatched junction nucleotides: 7. The CDR3 spells CASSITGVLFYGYTF. For the CDR3, the DNA is TGTGCCAGTAGTATAACAGGGGTTCTATTCTATGGCTACACCTTC.

The chain carries TRBV4-3 and TRBJ2-1; D is undetermined. CDR1 and CDR2 (germline): LGHNA, YSLEER. The CDR3 consists of 12 residues. Trimming pared 3 bases from V and 7 bases from J, leaving 7 bases between. The DNA of the CDR3 is TGCGCCAGCAGCCACGAGAGGAATGAGCAGTTCTTC. It translates to CASSHERNEQFF.

This clone appeared a few times. The V call is TRBV9, the J call TRBJ1-3, with TRBD1 matching over 12 bases. The CDR3 length is 16 residues. Germline assignment: CDR1 SGDLS and CDR2 YYNGEE. V lost 0 bases to trimming and J lost 4 bases; unmatched junction nucleotides: 2. In nucleotides, the CDR3 is TGTGCCAGCAGCGTAGATGGGACAGGGGGCGGAAACACCATATATTTT. This codes for CASSVDGTGGGNTIYF.

This chain uses TRBV4-1 with TRBJ1-5; D remains unclear. Germline V lookup: CDR1 MGHRA, CDR2 YSYEKL. V was pared by 3 bases and J by 4 bases, with 10 bases between. The CDR3 covers 14 residues. The CDR3 reads CASSHLGPNQPQHF. The DNA for the CDR3 is TGCGCCAGCAGCCATCTTGGGCCTAATCAGCCCCAGCATTTT.

V gene TRBV6-5 combines with J gene TRBJ2-5; D gene uncertain. CDR1 and CDR2 (germline): MNHEY, SVGAGI. The CDR3 has 12 amino acids. Trimming removed 0 bases from V and 5 bases from J, with 4 bases in between. CDR3 sequence reads: CASSYSRETQYF. CDR3 coding DNA: TGTGCCAGCAGTTACTCGAGGGAGACCCAGTACTTC.

The V call is TRBV3-1 (or the pseudogene TRBV3-2), the J call TRBJ2-7; 7 nucleotides line up with TRBD2. V shed 5 bases and J 3 bases; nucleotides not matched to a gene: 4. Germline CDR1 LGHDT, CDR2 YNNKEL (reference sequence). This CDR3 comprises 13 residues. The DNA for the CDR3 is TGTGCCAGCAGCGGGAGGGGTTTCTACGAGCAGTACTTC. Translated, it gives CASSGRGFYEQYF.

The genes are TRBV5-1 and TRBJ2-7; D unclear. The V and J ends lost 0 bases and 4 bases respectively, with 8 bases between them. Germline V lookup: CDR1 SGHRS, CDR2 YFSETQ. This CDR3 has 13 residues. The CDR3 bases are TGCGCCAGCAGCTTGGCCGAAGAGTACGAGCAGTACTTC. Encoded protein: CASSLAEEYEQYF.

This clone was picked up one time. The rearrangement joins TRBV5-1 to TRBJ2-7; 10 positions agree with TRBD1. Unmatched junction bases numbered 5, after V lost 8 bases and J lost 0 bases. Germline lookup yields CDR1 SGHRS and CDR2 YFSETQ. The CDR3 runs to 14 residues. The CDR3 region is CASRRTGGSYEQYF. The CDR3 DNA reads TGCGCCAGTCGCCGGACAGGGGGCTCCTACGAGCAGTACTTC.

The chain links TRBV6-5 to TRBJ1-6; a possible D gene is TRBD1 (5 bases). This CDR3 is 15 amino acids long. Germline V gene data show CDR1 as MNHEY and CDR2 as SVGAGI. The V end was cut by 6 bases, the J end by 5 bases, with 14 bases between. CDR3 coding DNA: TGTGCCAGCAGCCGTCCCGGAGGGGATAATTCACCCCTCCACTTT. Amino acid sequence: CASSRPGGDNSPLHF.

The V call is TRBV28, the J call TRBJ2-7, with a possible D match to TRBD1 (5 bases). Germline values: CDR1 MDHEN, CDR2 SYDVKM. V was clipped by 7 bases and J by 4 bases, with 17 bases between them. The CDR3 sequence is 14 residues long. CDR3 protein: CASTKGPTAYEQYF. In DNA, the CDR3 is TGTGCCAGCACCAAAGGCCCGACAGCTTACGAGCAGTACTTC. Together with reference TRBV28 and TRBJ2-7, the CDR3 gives the full variable domain: DVKVTQSSRYLVKRTGEKVFLECVQDMDHENMFWYRQDPGLGLRLIYFSYDVKMKEKGDIPEGYSVSREKKERFSLILESASTNQTSMYLCASTKGPTAYEQYFGPGTRLTVT.

Details on this clone: This sample includes further DNA sequences coding for the same CDR3. The chain recombines TRBV5-1 with TRBJ1-3; TRBD1 matches at 7 bases. The CDR3 runs 14 residues. J gave up 2 bases and V 3 bases, and 2 bases lay outside the gene matches. CDR1 SGHRS and CDR2 YFSETQ come from the germline V gene. The CDR3, as DNA: TGCGCCAGCAGCTCGGGGACAGCTGGAAACACCATATATTTT. Amino acids: CASSSGTAGNTIYF.

This chain connects TRBV7-8 to TRBJ2-1, with TRBD1 identical over 10 bases. Trimming cost V 5 bases and J 6 bases; bases outside gene matches: 7. The CDR3 has 15 residues. CDR1 and CDR2 from the germline V gene are SGHVS and FQNEAQ. CDR3 nucleotides: TGTGCCAGCAGCCCGGCCGGGACAGGGGTCAATGAGCAGTTCTTC. It codes for CASSPAGTGVNEQFF. The variable domain in full, with the rest retrieved from reference TRBV7-8 and TRBJ2-1, is GAGVSQSPRYKVAKRGQDVALRCDPISGHVSLFWYQQALGQGPEFLTYFQNEAQLDKSGLPSDRFFAERPEGSVSTLKIQRTQQEDSAVYLCASSPAGTGVNEQFFGPGTRLTVL.

V gene TRBV4-2 combines with J gene TRBJ2-2; 10 nucleotides line up with TRBD2. The CDR3 loop spans 17 amino acids. The trim removed 4 bases at V and 3 bases at J, leaving 8 bases unmatched. The germline gives CDR1 LGHNA, CDR2 YNFKEQ. The CDR3 DNA reads as TGTGCCAGCAGCCCCAGAGGTCTAGCGGGAGACACCGGGGAGCTGTTTTTT. Its protein is CASSPRGLAGDTGELFF.

The chain has TRBV7-6 and TRBJ2-5, with TRBD2 identical over 13 bases. CDR3 length: 16 residues. Germline CDR1 reads SGHVS; CDR2 reads FNYEAQ. V trimming: 5 bases; J trimming: 5 bases; junction bases outside the gene matches: 8. The CDR3 sequence is CASSPGLAGEWETQYF. As DNA, the CDR3 is TGTGCCAGCAGCCCCGGACTAGCGGGAGAATGGGAGACCCAGTACTTC.